This T cell receptor (beta chain) was profiled in a study of cytomegalovirus exposure and HLA in healthy donors. Comments on this clone: The antigen remains unidentified.

The study ran its PCR with 60 Vbeta and 13 Jbeta primers. Produced via immunoSEQ multiplex PCR; TCRdb's table is partial and in-frame only. The sample records roughly 150,000 clones, 85% being singletons. Trimming removed 3 bases from V and 1 base from J, with 12 bases in between. The CDR3 is 15 residues long. The germline gives CDR1 SQVTM, CDR2 ANQGSEA. General study results and limits: The productive fraction for most TCR beta V segments was about 87% or about 30% in an earlier analysis. CMV antigen specificity was confirmed in vitro for three CMV-associated chains. In a later analysis, TCR beta V- and J-gene trimming was associated with a missense DCLRE1C variant.

The sample consisted of PBMCs. V usage is TRBV29-1 and J usage is TRBJ2-2; the D is unclear. The source is a young man in good health and CMV-seropositive. In DNA, the CDR3 is TGCAGCGTTGAGAAGGCTACGGGGAACACCGGGGAGCTGTTTTTT. This sequence encodes CSVEKATGNTGELFF.